This record concerns one T cell receptor beta chain sequence. This entry is derived from a study of blood T cell repertoires in COVID-19. The overall study: The origin of the acute and convalescent COVID-19 samples was the United States, Italy and Spain. T cells, B-cell-depleted T cells, or PBMCs provided the cDNA or gDNA that served as material.

Germline CDR1 reads SGHTA; CDR2 reads FQGNSA. This CDR3 is 15 amino acids long. The V gene end was trimmed by 2 bases and the J gene end by 8 bases; junction bases not matched to a gene: 8. Authors' data handling: Reference gene primer amplification in the assay estimated nucleated cell counts. Method: immunoSEQ multiplex PCR; TCRdb's copy keeps in-frame clones and lacks some. V, J and clone size reflect that table, while D and trimming were determined from the DNA. The sample holds 30,000 to 50,000 clones; almost 85% are singletons and the top ten take more than 8%. This chain links TRBV7-2 with TRBJ1-2; 10 bases are a match to TRBD1. The sequenced material came from peripheral blood. The TCR was taken from a human donor in a cohort sampled during active COVID-19. The chain's CDR3 is CASSLMRQGAKGYTF. The CDR3 DNA reads TGTGCCAGCAGCTTAATGAGACAGGGGGCAAAGGGCTACACCTTC.